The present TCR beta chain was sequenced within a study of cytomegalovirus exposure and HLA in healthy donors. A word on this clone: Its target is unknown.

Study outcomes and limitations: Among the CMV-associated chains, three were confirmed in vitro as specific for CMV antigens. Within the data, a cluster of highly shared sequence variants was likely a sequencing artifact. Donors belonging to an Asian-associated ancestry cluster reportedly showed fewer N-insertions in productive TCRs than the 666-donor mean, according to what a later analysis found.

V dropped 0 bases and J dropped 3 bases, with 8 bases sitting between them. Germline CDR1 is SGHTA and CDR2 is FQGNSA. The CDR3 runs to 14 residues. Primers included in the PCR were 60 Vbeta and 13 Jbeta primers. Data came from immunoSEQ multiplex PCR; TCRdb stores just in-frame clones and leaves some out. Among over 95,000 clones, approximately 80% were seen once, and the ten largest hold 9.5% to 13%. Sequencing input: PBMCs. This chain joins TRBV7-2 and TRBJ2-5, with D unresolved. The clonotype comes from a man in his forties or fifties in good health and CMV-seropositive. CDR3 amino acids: CASSLASQKETQYF. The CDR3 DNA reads TGTGCCAGCAGCTTAGCGTCTCAGAAAGAGACCCAGTACTTC.